This T cell receptor (beta chain) was captured by sequencing in a study of cytomegalovirus exposure and HLA in healthy donors. In the PCR, 60 Vbeta and 13 Jbeta primers were used. Sequencing used immunoSEQ multiplex PCR; TCRdb keeps in-frame clones, though not all of them. The sample gives 100,000 to 150,000 clones, roughly 75% of which show up once; more than 2.5% is in the top ten. CDR1 SGHVS and CDR2 FNYEAQ come from the germline V gene. Trimming cost V 5 bases and J 1 base; bases outside gene matches: 3. This CDR3 is built from 16 residues. This rearrangement joins TRBV7-6 to TRBJ1-6; TRBD1 aligns across 9 bases. Sequenced sample: PBMCs. This sequence originates from a woman between 50 and 59 years old in good health and CMV-seronegative. Here the CDR3 reads CASSPDRGSYNSPLHF. The CDR3 DNA is TGTGCCAGCAGCCCGGACAGGGGATCCTATAATTCACCCCTCCACTTT.